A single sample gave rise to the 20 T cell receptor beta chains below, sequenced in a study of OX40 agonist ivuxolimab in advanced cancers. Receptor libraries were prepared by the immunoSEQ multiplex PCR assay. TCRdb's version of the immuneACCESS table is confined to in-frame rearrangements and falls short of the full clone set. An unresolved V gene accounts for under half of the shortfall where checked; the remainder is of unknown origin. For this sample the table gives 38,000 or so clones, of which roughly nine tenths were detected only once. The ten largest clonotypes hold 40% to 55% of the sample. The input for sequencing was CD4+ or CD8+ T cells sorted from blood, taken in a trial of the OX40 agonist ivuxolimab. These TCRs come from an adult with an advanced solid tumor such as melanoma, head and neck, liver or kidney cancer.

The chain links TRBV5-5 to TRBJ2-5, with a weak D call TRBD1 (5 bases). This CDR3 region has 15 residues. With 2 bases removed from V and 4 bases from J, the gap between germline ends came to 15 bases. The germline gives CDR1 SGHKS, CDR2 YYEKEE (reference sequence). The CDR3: CASSFRDDSLETQYF. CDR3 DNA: TGTGCCAGCAGCTTTCGAGACGACAGTTTAGAGACCCAGTACTTC.

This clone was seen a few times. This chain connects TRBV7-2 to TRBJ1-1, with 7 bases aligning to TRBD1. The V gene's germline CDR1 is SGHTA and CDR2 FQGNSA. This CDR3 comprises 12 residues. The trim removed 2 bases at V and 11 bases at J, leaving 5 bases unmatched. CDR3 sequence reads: CASSLITQGAFF. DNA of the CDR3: TGTGCCAGCAGCTTAATTACACAGGGGGCTTTCTTT.

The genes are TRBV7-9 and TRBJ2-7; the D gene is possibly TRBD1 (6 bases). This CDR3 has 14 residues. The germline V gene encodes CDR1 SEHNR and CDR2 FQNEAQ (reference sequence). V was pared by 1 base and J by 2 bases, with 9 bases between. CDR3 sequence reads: CASSLGRGTYEQYF. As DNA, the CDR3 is TGTGCCAGCAGCTTAGGCAGGGGCACCTACGAGCAGTACTTC.

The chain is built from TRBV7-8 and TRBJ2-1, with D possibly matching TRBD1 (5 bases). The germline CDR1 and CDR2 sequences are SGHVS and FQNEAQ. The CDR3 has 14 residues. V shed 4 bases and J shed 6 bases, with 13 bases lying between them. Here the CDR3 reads CASSYPRDFNEQFF. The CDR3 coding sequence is TGTGCCAGCAGCTATCCCAGGGATTTCAATGAGCAGTTCTTC.

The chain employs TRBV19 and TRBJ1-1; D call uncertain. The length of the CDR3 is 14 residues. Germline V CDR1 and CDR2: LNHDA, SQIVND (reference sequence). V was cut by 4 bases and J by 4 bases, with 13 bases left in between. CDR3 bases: TGTGCCAGTAGTAACGCGGGTGAGGGCACTGAAGCTTTCTTT. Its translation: CASSNAGEGTEAFF.

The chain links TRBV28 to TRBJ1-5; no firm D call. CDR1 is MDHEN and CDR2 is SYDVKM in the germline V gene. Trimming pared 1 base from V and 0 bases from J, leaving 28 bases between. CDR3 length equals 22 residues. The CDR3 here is CASSLSPLVDADLENSNQPQHF. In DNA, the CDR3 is TGTGCCAGCAGTTTATCTCCCCTCGTAGATGCCGACCTGGAGAATAGCAATCAGCCCCAGCATTTT.

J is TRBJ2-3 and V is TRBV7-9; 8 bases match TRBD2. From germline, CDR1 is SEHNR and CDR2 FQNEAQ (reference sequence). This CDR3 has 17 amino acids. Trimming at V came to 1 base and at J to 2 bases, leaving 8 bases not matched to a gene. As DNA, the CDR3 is TGTGCCAGCAGCTTAGAATTAGCGGGGCCCTCCACAGATACGCAGTATTTT. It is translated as CASSLELAGPSTDTQYF. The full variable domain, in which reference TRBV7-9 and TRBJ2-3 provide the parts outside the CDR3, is DTGVSQNPRHKITKRGQNVTFRCDPISEHNRLYWYRQTLGQGPEFLTYFQNEAQLEKSRLLSDRFSAERPKGSFSTLEIQRTEQGDSAMYLCASSLELAGPSTDTQYFGPGTRLTVL.

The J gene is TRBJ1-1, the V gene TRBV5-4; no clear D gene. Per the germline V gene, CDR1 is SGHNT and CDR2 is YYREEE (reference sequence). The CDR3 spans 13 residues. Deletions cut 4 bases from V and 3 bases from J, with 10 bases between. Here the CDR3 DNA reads TGTGCCAGCAGCGATAGAGGGTACACTGAAGCTTTCTTT. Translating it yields CASSDRGYTEAFF.

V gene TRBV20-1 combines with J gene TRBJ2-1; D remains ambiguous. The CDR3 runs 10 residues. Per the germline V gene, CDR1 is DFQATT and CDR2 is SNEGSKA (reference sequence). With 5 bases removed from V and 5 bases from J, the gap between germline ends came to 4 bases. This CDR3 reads CSAPHNEQFF. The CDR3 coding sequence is TGCAGTGCTCCTCACAATGAGCAGTTCTTC.

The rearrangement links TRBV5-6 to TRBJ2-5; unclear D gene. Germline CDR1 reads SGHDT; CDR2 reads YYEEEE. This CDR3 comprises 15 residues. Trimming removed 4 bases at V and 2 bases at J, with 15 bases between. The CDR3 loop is CASSPTDKTQETQYF. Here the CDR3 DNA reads TGTGCCAGCAGCCCGACCGACAAGACACAAGAGACCCAGTACTTC.

As DNA, the CDR3 is TGTGCCAGCAGATCACGTACAGGGGGTATGAATGAAGCTTTCTTT. It encodes CASRSRTGGMNEAFF. The chain recombines TRBV7-9 with TRBJ1-1; 8 nucleotides match TRBD1. Germline assignment: CDR1 SEHNR and CDR2 FQNEAQ (reference sequence). The CDR3 runs 15 residues. The junction had 13 bases not matched to a gene; V was cut back by 6 bases and J by 7 bases.

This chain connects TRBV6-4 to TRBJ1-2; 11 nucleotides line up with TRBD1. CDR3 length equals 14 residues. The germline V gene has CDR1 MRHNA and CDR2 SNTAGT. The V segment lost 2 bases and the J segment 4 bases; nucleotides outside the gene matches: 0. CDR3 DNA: TGTGCCAGCAGTGACGGGACAGGGGGCTATGGCTACACCTTC. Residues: CASSDGTGGYGYTF.

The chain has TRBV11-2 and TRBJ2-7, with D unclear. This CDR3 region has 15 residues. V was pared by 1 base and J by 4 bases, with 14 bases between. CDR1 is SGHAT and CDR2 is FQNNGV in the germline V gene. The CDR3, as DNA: TGTGCCAGCAGCTTAGTCGCCGGAATAGGATACGAGCAGTACTTC. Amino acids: CASSLVAGIGYEQYF. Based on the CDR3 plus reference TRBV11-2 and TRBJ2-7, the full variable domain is EAGVAQSPRYKIIEKRQSVAFWCNPISGHATLYWYQQILGQGPKLLIQFQNNGVVDDSQLPKDRFSAERLKGVDSTLKIQPAKLEDSAVYLCASSLVAGIGYEQYFGPGTRLTVT.

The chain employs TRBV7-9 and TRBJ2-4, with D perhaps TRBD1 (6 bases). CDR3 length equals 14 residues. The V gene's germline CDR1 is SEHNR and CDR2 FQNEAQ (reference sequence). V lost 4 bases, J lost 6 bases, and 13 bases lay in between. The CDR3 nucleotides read TGTGCCAGCAGCTCGACAGGATTTGGAAACATTCAGTACTTC. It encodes CASSSTGFGNIQYF.

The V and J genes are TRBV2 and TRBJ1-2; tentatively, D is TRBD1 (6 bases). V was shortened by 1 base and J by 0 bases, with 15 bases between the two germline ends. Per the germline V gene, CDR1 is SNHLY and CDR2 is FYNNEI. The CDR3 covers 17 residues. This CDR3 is CASSEGSGQLANYGYTF. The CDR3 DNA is TGTGCCAGCAGTGAAGGGTCAGGACAGCTAGCTAACTATGGCTACACCTTC.

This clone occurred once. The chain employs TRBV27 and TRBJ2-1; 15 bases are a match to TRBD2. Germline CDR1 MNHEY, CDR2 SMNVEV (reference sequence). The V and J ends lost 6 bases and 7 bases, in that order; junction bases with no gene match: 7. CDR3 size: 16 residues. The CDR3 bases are TGTGCCAGCAGGGGACTAGCGGGGGGCGTGGGAAATGAGCAGTTCTTC. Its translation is CASRGLAGGVGNEQFF.

CDR3 region: CASSLSLGQGVTEAFF. CDR3 DNA: TGTGCCAGCAGTTTAAGCTTAGGGCAGGGGGTGACTGAAGCTTTCTTT. The V gene is TRBV28, the J gene TRBJ1-1; 7 bases fit TRBD1. V lost 2 bases to trimming and J lost 5 bases; unmatched junction nucleotides: 11. The length of the CDR3 is 16 residues. Germline V gene lookup returns CDR1 MDHEN and CDR2 SYDVKM.

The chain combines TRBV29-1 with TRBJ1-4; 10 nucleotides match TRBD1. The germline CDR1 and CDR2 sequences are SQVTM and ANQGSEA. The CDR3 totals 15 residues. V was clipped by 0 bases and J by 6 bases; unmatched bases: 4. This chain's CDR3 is CSVEDDRGQDEKLFF. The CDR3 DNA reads TGCAGCGTTGAAGATGACAGGGGGCAAGATGAAAAACTGTTTTTT.

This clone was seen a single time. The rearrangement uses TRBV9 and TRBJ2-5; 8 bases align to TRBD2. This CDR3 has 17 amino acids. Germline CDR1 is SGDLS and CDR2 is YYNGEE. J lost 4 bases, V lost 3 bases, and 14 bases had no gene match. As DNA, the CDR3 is TGTGCCAGCAGCGCGGCGGGGGCGGGGGGCCCCCCAGAGACCCAGTACTTC. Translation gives CASSAAGAGGPPETQYF.

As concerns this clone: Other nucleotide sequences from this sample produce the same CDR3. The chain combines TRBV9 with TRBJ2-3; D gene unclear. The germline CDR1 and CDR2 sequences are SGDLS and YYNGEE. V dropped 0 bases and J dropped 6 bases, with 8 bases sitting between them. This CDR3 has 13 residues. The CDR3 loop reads CASSVEVLDTQYF. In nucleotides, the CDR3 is TGTGCCAGCAGCGTAGAGGTTTTGGATACGCAGTATTTT.